These T cell receptor beta chains were read from a single sample in a study of Ad26.COV2.S vaccination and SARS-CoV-2 variants. Data came from immunoSEQ multiplex PCR; TCRdb stores just in-frame clones and leaves some out. The data contain approximately 340,000 clones, about 85% of them singletons. This specimen was peripheral blood, taken in a trial of Ad26.COV2.S vaccine versus placebo. The receptors were gathered from a person between 18 and 60 years old who received the Ad26.COV2.S COVID-19 vaccine or a placebo. The CDR3 runs from the conserved cysteine through the conserved F or W. The D gene is left open where the match is weak. Where a row states a size, it is once, few, many or the class of an expanded clone; other rows omit it.

CASSRMDSAQYF TGTGCCAGCAGCCGGATGGATAGCGCGCAGTATTTT . . TRBJ2-3 TRBV5-6
CASSQAYGNTIYF TGTGCCAGCAGCCAAGCCTATGGAAACACCATATATTTT few . TRBJ1-3 TRBV3-1/TRBV3-2
CASSLSWESPPDTQYF TGTGCCAGCAGTTTATCCTGGGAGTCTCCACCAGATACGCAGTATTTT . . TRBJ2-3 TRBV27
CASSFPPRGGQPQHF TGTGCCAGCAGCTTCCCCCCCAGGGGCGGCCAGCCCCAGCATTTT . . TRBJ1-5 TRBV7-2
CASSRDSNTEAFF TGTGCCAGCAGCAGGGACAGCAACACTGAAGCTTTCTTT . TRBD1 TRBJ1-1 TRBV5-4
CASSLDRVDTEAFF TGCGCCAGCAGCTTGGACAGGGTGGACACTGAAGCTTTCTTT . . TRBJ1-1 TRBV5-1
CASSNRQGYGYTF TGTGCCAGCAGTAATCGCCAGGGCTATGGCTACACCTTC . . TRBJ1-2 TRBV27
CASSQESPSGESYEQYF TGCGCCAGCAGCCAAGAGTCCCCTAGCGGGGAATCCTACGAGCAGTACTTC . TRBD2 TRBJ2-7 TRBV4-3
CASSFPLAPGFNEQFF TGTGCCAGCAGCTTCCCGCTAGCCCCCGGTTTCAATGAGCAGTTCTTC . . TRBJ2-1 TRBV5-5
CASSQAAANTGELFF TGTGCCAGCAGCCAAGCGGCAGCGAACACCGGGGAGCTGTTTTTT . . TRBJ2-2 TRBV3-1/TRBV3-2
CASSPMYGSTDTQYF TGTGCCAGCAGCCCCATGTACGGTAGCACAGATACGCAGTATTTT . . TRBJ2-3 TRBV7-9